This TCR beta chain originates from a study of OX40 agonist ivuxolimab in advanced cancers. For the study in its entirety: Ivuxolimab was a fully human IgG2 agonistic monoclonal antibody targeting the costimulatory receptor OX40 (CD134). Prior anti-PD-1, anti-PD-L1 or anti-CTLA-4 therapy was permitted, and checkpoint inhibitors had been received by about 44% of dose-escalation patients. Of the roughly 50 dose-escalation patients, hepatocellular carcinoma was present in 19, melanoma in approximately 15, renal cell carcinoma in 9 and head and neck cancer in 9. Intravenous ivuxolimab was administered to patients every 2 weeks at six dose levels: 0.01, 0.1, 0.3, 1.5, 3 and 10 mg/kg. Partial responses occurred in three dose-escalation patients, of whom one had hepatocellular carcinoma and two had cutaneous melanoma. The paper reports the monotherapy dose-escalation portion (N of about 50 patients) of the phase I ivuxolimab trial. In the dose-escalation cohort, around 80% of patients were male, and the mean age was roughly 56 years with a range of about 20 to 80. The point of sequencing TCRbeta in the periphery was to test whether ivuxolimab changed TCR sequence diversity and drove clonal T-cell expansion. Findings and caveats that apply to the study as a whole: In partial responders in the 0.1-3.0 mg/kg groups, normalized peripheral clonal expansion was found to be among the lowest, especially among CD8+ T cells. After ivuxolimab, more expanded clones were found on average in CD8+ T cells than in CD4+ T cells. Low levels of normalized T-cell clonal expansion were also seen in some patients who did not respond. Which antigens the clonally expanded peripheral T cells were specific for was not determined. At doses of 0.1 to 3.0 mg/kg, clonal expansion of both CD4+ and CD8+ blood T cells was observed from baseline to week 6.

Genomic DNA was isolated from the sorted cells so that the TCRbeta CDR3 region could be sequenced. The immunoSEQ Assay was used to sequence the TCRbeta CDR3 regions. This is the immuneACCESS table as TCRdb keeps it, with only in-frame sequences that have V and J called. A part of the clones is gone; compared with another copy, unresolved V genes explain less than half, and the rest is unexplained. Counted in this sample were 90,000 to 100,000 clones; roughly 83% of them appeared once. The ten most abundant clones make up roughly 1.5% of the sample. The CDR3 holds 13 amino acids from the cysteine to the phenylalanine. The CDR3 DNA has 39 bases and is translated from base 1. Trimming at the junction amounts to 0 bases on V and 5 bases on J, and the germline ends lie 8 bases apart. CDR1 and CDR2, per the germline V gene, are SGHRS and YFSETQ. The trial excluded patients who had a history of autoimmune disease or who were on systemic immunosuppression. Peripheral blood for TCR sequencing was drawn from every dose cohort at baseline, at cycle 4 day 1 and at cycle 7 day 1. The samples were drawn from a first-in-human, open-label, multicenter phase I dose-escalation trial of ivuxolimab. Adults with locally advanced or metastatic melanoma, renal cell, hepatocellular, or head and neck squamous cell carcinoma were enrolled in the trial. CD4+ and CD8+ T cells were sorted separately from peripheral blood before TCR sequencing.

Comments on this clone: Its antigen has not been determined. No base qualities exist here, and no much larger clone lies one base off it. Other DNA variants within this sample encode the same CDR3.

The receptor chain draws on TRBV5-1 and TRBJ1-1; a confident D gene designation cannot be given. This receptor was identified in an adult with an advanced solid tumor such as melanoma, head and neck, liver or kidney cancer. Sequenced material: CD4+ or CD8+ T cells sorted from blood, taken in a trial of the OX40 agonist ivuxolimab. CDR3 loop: CASSLAGDTEAFF. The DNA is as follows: TGCGCCAGCAGCTTGGCCGGGGATACTGAAGCTTTCTTT.